This T cell receptor (beta chain) comes out of a study of CD8 T cells in Susac syndrome. Reverse transcription of roughly 0.45 to 1 ug RNA used random hexamers. TCR beta CDR3 was amplified by immunoSEQ covering 54 Vbeta and 13 Jbeta. MiXCR was run by TCRdb on the immunoSEQ multiplex PCR reads, yielding one entry per CDR3 protein. Of about 160,000 distinct CDR3 sequences in the sample, 92% are singletons; the top ten hold around 0.079%. The study's findings and limits: A relatively small number of individuals underwent TCR sequencing and HLA analysis.

With regard to this clonotype: Its antigen is still unknown.

The germline V gene encodes CDR1 DFQATT and CDR2 SNEGSKA (reference sequence). The CDR3 loop spans 15 amino acids. V shed 6 bases, J shed 1 base, and the junction held 8 bases outside the gene matches. The chain couples TRBV20-1 to TRBJ2-1; 8 bases align to TRBD1. This TCR was sampled from a human donor in good health. Material: CD4+ T cells from PBMCs. The DNA of the CDR3 is TGCAGTGCACCCAACAGGGGGGTATCCTACAATGAGCAGTTCTTC. Protein sequence: CSAPNRGVSYNEQFF.